This record looks at one T cell receptor beta chain sequence and its context. Its antigen is currently unknown. Data came from immunoSEQ multiplex PCR; TCRdb stores just in-frame clones and leaves some out. The repertoire holds about 140,000 clones, with roughly 90% as singletons. These data come from a study of T cell responses to AZD1222 COVID-19 vaccine. Study in general: Second-dose schedules of about 4 or about 12 weeks were combined. Overall study results and limits: Possibly, clonal diversity was underestimated; donors were largely white British and included more females. Without day 14 samples, only post-peak T cell repertoires were studied.

J gave up 4 bases and V 1 base, and 6 bases lay outside the gene matches. There are 16 residues in the CDR3. Germline CDR1 reads LNHDA; CDR2 reads SQIVND (reference sequence). This chain connects TRBV19 to TRBJ2-5; TRBD1 agrees at 10 bases. Material: peripheral blood, obtained on day 0 of AZD1222 vaccination. The clonotype comes from an adult in good health. CDR3 sequence (DNA): TGTGCCAGTAGTATAGTCGGGACAGGGGAAGGAGAGACCCAGTACTTC. It translates to CASSIVGTGEGETQYF.